These 8 T cell receptor beta chains were all obtained from the same sample, sequenced in a study of cytomegalovirus exposure and HLA in healthy donors. Use of 60 Vbeta and 13 Jbeta primers characterized the PCR. Using immunoSEQ multiplex PCR, the repertoire was profiled, and TCRdb retains in-frame clones only, with some absent. The sample shows about 190,000 clones, around 73% of them seen only once. Source material: PBMCs. All receptors derive from a woman in her twenties or thirties in good health and CMV-seropositive.

The rearrangement joins TRBV28 to TRBJ1-5; 8 bases are a match to TRBD1. Looked up from germline, CDR1 is MDHEN and CDR2 is SYDVKM. The length of the CDR3 is 14 residues. V shed 6 bases, J shed 2 bases, and the junction held 3 bases outside the gene matches. CDR3 sequence reads: CASRLTGGNQPQHF. Written as DNA, the CDR3 is TGTGCCAGCAGATTGACAGGGGGCAATCAGCCCCAGCATTTT.

V and J are TRBV9 and TRBJ1-6, with TRBD1 matching over 8 bases. This CDR3 region has 15 residues. The trim removed 4 bases at V and 5 bases at J, leaving 5 bases unmatched. From germline, CDR1 is SGDLS and CDR2 YYNGEE. The CDR3 is CASSFGTGDNSPLHF. The CDR3 DNA reads TGTGCCAGCAGCTTCGGGACAGGTGATAATTCACCCCTCCACTTT.

This clone was observed a handful of times. The rearrangement joins TRBV28 to TRBJ1-3, with TRBD1 as a possible D gene (6 bases). The CDR3 is 15 amino acids. With 6 bases removed from V and 3 bases from J, the gap between germline ends came to 15 bases. CDR1 is MDHEN, CDR2 SYDVKM, per germline. CDR3 sequence reads: CASSLQGFGGNTIYF. CDR3 nucleotide sequence: TGTGCCAGCAGCCTACAGGGTTTTGGTGGAAACACCATATATTTT.

The chain uses TRBV5-1 and TRBJ2-1; D call uncertain. CDR1 is SGHRS, CDR2 YFSETQ, per germline. The V and J ends lost 0 bases and 0 bases respectively, with 16 bases between them. The CDR3 contains 18 residues. CDR3 amino acids: CASSLALTNLRSYNEQFF. CDR3 DNA: TGCGCCAGCAGCTTGGCCTTAACCAACCTACGCTCCTACAATGAGCAGTTCTTC.

This chain connects TRBV28 to TRBJ2-3; perhaps TRBD2 as D (7 bases). V lost 6 bases and J lost 1, with 11 bases in between. This CDR3 is built from 14 residues. The germline gives CDR1 MDHEN, CDR2 SYDVKM. The CDR3 DNA reads TGTGCCAGCAGGAGGGGGGGGCGCACAGATACGCAGTATTTT. This translates into CASRRGGRTDTQYF.

V usage is TRBV30 and J usage is TRBJ1-4; possible D gene TRBD1, 5 bases. Germline V gene sequence: CDR1 GTSNPN, CDR2 SVGIG (reference sequence). The CDR3 length is 13 residues. With 4 bases removed from V and 5 bases from J, the gap between germline ends came to 11 bases. The chain's CDR3 is CAWTTQGNEKLFF. The CDR3 DNA is TGTGCCTGGACCACCCAGGGAAATGAAAAACTGTTTTTT.

This clone was counted a few times. The rearrangement joins TRBV28 to TRBJ1-1; TRBD1 aligns across 7 bases. The CDR3 runs 15 residues. In germline, CDR1 is MDHEN, CDR2 SYDVKM. Trimming took 2 bases from V and 3 from J; bases not matched to a gene: 6. As DNA, the CDR3 is TGTGCCAGCAGTTTAAGGGGCAGGGGGGACACTGAAGCTTTCTTT. Encoded protein: CASSLRGRGDTEAFF.

On this clone itself: Within the sample, other DNA sequences also encode this same CDR3. V is TRBV7-2 and J is TRBJ2-7; 8 bases are shared with TRBD1. The CDR3 is 15 residues long. Germline CDR1 reads SGHTA; CDR2 reads FQGNSA. V lost 1 base to trimming and J lost 1 base; unmatched junction nucleotides: 3. In DNA form, the CDR3 reads TGTGCCAGCAGCTTAGATGGGACAGGATCCTACGAGCAGTACTTC. This translates into CASSLDGTGSYEQYF.